The 7 T cell receptor beta chains presented below share a single source sample, sequenced in a study of T cell changes during pregnancy in multiple sclerosis. The assay was immunoSEQ multiplex PCR, and TCRdb's table has in-frame clones only and misses some. Altogether around 67,000 clones are present, roughly 90% being singletons, with the ten largest covering under 2.5%. Material: peripheral blood, obtained in the first trimester of pregnancy. These receptors came from a female donor with multiple sclerosis, enrolled in a pregnancy study.

The chain carries TRBV6-5 and TRBJ1-1; a possible D gene is TRBD1 (5 bases). Germline V gene sequence: CDR1 MNHEY, CDR2 SVGAGI. CDR3 length: 13 residues. V lost 6 bases, J lost 9 bases, and 17 bases lay in between. This CDR3 is CASSPTLQGKAFF. The CDR3 bases are TGTGCCAGCAGCCCCACTCTCCAGGGTAAAGCTTTCTTT.

V is TRBV7-2 and J is TRBJ2-1; possibly TRBD2 for D (6 bases). The CDR3 extends over 15 amino acids. In germline, CDR1 is SGHTA, CDR2 FQGNSA. The V and J ends lost 5 bases and 7 bases respectively, with 18 bases between them. The CDR3 DNA follows: TGTGCCAGCAGCCTTAGCGGTCGGAATGGTAATGAGCAGTTCTTC. Protein: CASSLSGRNGNEQFF.

As DNA, the CDR3 is TGTGCCAGCAGCCAAGTAGAGGGCAGGCCTTGGATATCTGGGGCCAACGTCCTGACTTTC. This gives the protein CASSQVEGRPWISGANVLTF. This chain joins TRBV4-2 and TRBJ2-6, with D possibly TRBD2 on 5 matching bases. V lost 1 base and J 1 base, leaving 20 bases between the germline ends. The length of the CDR3 is 20 residues. Germline V gene sequence: CDR1 LGHNA, CDR2 YNFKEQ.

V and J are TRBV19 and TRBJ2-3; possible D gene TRBD1, 5 bases. This CDR3 contains 15 residues. The germline V gene encodes CDR1 LNHDA and CDR2 SQIVND (reference sequence). With 6 bases removed from V and 0 bases from J, the gap between germline ends came to 13 bases. CDR3 coding DNA: TGTGCCAGTAGCCGAGACAGACCTAGCACAGATACGCAGTATTTT. Its protein product is CASSRDRPSTDTQYF.

The chain recombines TRBV19 with TRBJ2-1, with D possibly being TRBD2 (6 bases). Trimming removed 2 bases at V and 7 bases at J, with 15 bases between. In germline, CDR1 is LNHDA, CDR2 SQIVND (reference sequence). CDR3 length: 15 amino acids. CDR3 bases: TGTGCCAGTAGTATACCGACGGGAGTAGGGAATGAGCAGTTCTTC. This gives the protein CASSIPTGVGNEQFF. Supplemented by reference TRBV19 and TRBJ2-1, the full variable domain reads DGGITQSPKYLFRKEGQNVTLSCEQNLNHDAMYWYRQDPGQGLRLIYYSQIVNDFQKGDIAEGYSVSREKKESFPLTVTSAQKNPTAFYLCASSIPTGVGNEQFFGPGTRLTVL.

J is TRBJ1-5 and V is TRBV30, with 7 bases matching TRBD1. The V and J ends lost 2 bases and 5 bases, in that order; junction bases with no gene match: 6. This CDR3 region has 14 residues. The germline V gene has CDR1 GTSNPN and CDR2 SVGIG (reference sequence). The CDR3: CAWSTGQPDQPQHF. For the CDR3, the DNA is TGTGCCTGGAGTACGGGACAGCCAGATCAGCCCCAGCATTTT.

The chain carries TRBV7-6 and TRBJ2-5; TRBD2 is a possible D gene (5 bases). The CDR3 extends over 17 amino acids. Trimming shortened V by 2 bases and J by 5 bases, and 21 bases separated the two germline ends. The germline V gene has CDR1 SGHVS and CDR2 FNYEAQ. CDR3 in amino acids: CASSLLIPDSREETQYF. The CDR3 DNA reads as TGTGCCAGCAGCTTACTTATCCCCGACTCAAGGGAGGAGACCCAGTACTTC.